This T cell receptor beta chain was sequenced during a study of blood T cell repertoires in COVID-19. V was cut by 3 bases and J by 6 bases, with 9 bases left in between. Germline V gene sequence: CDR1 MGHDK, CDR2 SYGVNS. CDR3 length: 14 amino acids. The table came from immunoSEQ multiplex PCR; TCRdb's copy has only in-frame clones and leaves some out. The sample holds 150,000 to 200,000 clones, about 80% seen once. The origin of this receptor is a man aged 45-65 years who had recovered from COVID-19. Material: PBMCs or T cells enriched from blood (not recorded which). The chain joins TRBV25-1 to TRBJ1-6; no clear D gene. The CDR3 DNA sequence: TGTGCCAGCAGTGATCCAGGACTTAATTCACCCCTCCACTTT. This encodes CASSDPGLNSPLHF.